This TCR beta chain was found in a study of blood T cell repertoires in COVID-19. For the study at large: Sources were T cells, B-cell-depleted T cells, or PBMCs; the material itself was cDNA or gDNA.

Trimming removed 2 bases at V and 4 bases at J, with 18 bases between. The CDR3 sequence is 16 residues long. Germline V CDR1 and CDR2: MGHRA, YSYEKL. TCRdb keeps only in-frame clones here, not all; method: immunoSEQ multiplex PCR. This table has fewer than 350,000 clones, 70% to 90% appearing once. This TCR derives from a woman between 25 and 40 years old with COVID-19, enrolled during active disease. This sequence joins TRBV4-1 and TRBJ2-7; possible D gene TRBD1, 5 bases. The sample comprised peripheral blood. The chain's CDR3 is CASSQSPAGMRYEQYF. The CDR3 bases are TGCGCCAGCAGCCAAAGCCCGGCAGGGATGAGGTACGAGCAGTACTTC.